Following are 31 T cell receptor beta chains from one sample sequenced in a study of blood T cell repertoires in COVID-19. The table came from immunoSEQ multiplex PCR; TCRdb's copy has only in-frame clones and leaves some out. The repertoire includes about 310,000 clones, roughly 87% of them detected once, and 8% to 9.5% sits in the top ten. Sequencing used PBMCs or T cells enriched from blood (not recorded which). These receptor sequences come from a woman aged 18 to 35 who had recovered from COVID-19.

The rearrangement uses TRBV5-1 and TRBJ1-4; TRBD1 might be the D (5 bases). The CDR3 extends over 14 amino acids. Germline V gene sequence: CDR1 SGHRS, CDR2 YFSETQ. V gave up 4 bases and J gave up 4 bases, with 11 bases separating them. CDR3 sequence reads: CASSLGHSNEKLFF. The CDR3 region has the DNA TGCGCCAGCAGCCTCGGACACAGTAATGAAAAACTGTTTTTT.

This clone turned up a few times. The chain employs TRBV20-1 and TRBJ1-2, with a weak D call TRBD1 (5 bases). The CDR3 length is 13 residues. Germline-derived CDR1 and CDR2 are DFQATT and SNEGSKA (reference sequence). V was shortened by 3 bases and J by 6 bases, with 14 bases between the two germline ends. The chain's CDR3 is CSASEGRVDGYTF. Written as DNA, the CDR3 is TGCAGTGCTAGTGAGGGGCGCGTGGATGGCTACACCTTC.

Only a few counts were recorded for this clone. This chain connects TRBV7-9 to TRBJ1-1; perhaps TRBD1 as D (6 bases). This CDR3 comprises 13 residues. The V gene lost 3 bases and the J gene lost 1 base, with 6 bases spanning the gap. The germline CDR1 and CDR2 sequences are SEHNR and FQNEAQ (reference sequence). The CDR3 DNA is TGTGCCAGCAGCTTGACAGGGAACACTGAAGCTTTCTTT. Encoded protein: CASSLTGNTEAFF.

This rearrangement joins TRBV5-6 to TRBJ2-1; possibly TRBD2 for D (5 bases). CDR3 length: 16 amino acids. Germline V CDR1 and CDR2: SGHDT, YYEEEE. The V end lost 2 bases, the J end lost 5 bases, and 17 bases lay between the germline ends. The CDR3 spells CASSFSSSSWNNEQFF. Written as DNA, the CDR3 is TGTGCCAGCAGCTTCTCTTCGTCTAGCTGGAACAATGAGCAGTTCTTC.

The V and J genes are TRBV29-1 and TRBJ1-2; a weak D match, TRBD1 (5 bases). The germline CDR1 and CDR2 sequences are SQVTM and ANQGSEA. CDR3 length equals 13 residues. The V end was cut by 3 bases, the J end by 7 bases, with 15 bases between. The CDR3 coding sequence is TGCAGCGTTGATGGGGCAGGAGGGTCTGGCTACACCTTC. Its protein is CSVDGAGGSGYTF.

The chain links TRBV5-1 to TRBJ2-5; maybe TRBD1 (6 bases). Trimming shortened V by 7 bases and J by 3 bases, and 19 bases separated the two germline ends. Germline V CDR1 and CDR2: SGHRS, YFSETQ. The CDR3 runs to 15 residues. CDR3 bases: TGCGCCAGCTCCCAGGGGCCTACGATTGAAGAGACCCAGTACTTC. As protein: CASSQGPTIEETQYF.

The gene calls are TRBV12-3 or TRBV12-4 and TRBJ1-2; the match to TRBD1 covers 9 bases. The CDR3 length is 13 residues. The junction had 6 bases not matched to a gene; V was cut back by 8 bases and J by 5 bases. The CDR3 is CASRPGTGYGYTF. CDR3 sequence (DNA): TGTGCCAGCCGCCCCGGGACAGGGTATGGCTACACCTTC.

The chain combines TRBV4-2 with TRBJ1-5; D is uncertain. Trimming took off 0 bases at V and 1 base at J, with 4 bases between the two ends. This CDR3 spans 14 amino acids. Per the germline V gene, CDR1 is LGHNA and CDR2 is YNFKEQ. CDR3 nucleotide sequence: TGTGCCAGCAGCCAAGATCTAAGCAATCAGCCCCAGCATTTT. Protein sequence: CASSQDLSNQPQHF.

In DNA, the CDR3 is TGTGCCAGCAGTTTGGGTTCCTTGGGCCCAAAGACCCAGTACTTC. It encodes CASSLGSLGPKTQYF. The V gene is TRBV28, the J gene TRBJ2-5; unclear D gene. The length of the CDR3 is 15 residues. V lost 3 bases and J lost 6, with 17 bases in between. Germline CDR1 reads MDHEN; CDR2 reads SYDVKM.

This clone was detected ten times or more. The chain recombines TRBV19 with TRBJ2-6; 10 bases are a match to TRBD1. CDR3 length equals 18 residues. Germline loops: CDR1 LNHDA, CDR2 SQIVND (reference sequence). With 5 bases clipped from V and 0 bases from J, the junction kept 7 bases outside the gene matches. CDR3 amino acids: CASSYRDRGLSGANVLTF. As DNA, the CDR3 is TGTGCCAGTAGTTACCGGGACAGGGGCCTCTCTGGGGCCAACGTCCTGACTTTC.

The V and J genes are TRBV18 and TRBJ2-7; 8 nucleotides line up with TRBD1. The germline V gene has CDR1 KGHSH and CDR2 LQKENI. This CDR3 is built from 14 residues. With 3 bases clipped from V and 6 bases from J, the junction kept 7 bases outside the gene matches. Here the CDR3 DNA reads TGTGCCAGCTCACCGGAGTGGACAGGGACCGAGCAGTACTTC. Amino acid sequence: CASSPEWTGTEQYF.

This chain links TRBV7-2 with TRBJ1-5; 8 positions match TRBD1. V shed 5 bases, J shed 5 bases, and the junction held 5 bases outside the gene matches. Germline V lookup: CDR1 SGHTA, CDR2 FQGNSA. This CDR3 contains 14 residues. The CDR3 reads CASSLGQGDQPQHF. DNA of the CDR3: TGTGCCAGCAGCCTAGGACAGGGTGATCAGCCCCAGCATTTT. The full variable domain, rest sourced from reference TRBV7-2 and TRBJ1-5, is GAGVSQSPSNKVTEKGKDVELRCDPISGHTALYWYRQSLGQGLEFLIYFQGNSAPDKSGLPSDRFSAERTGGSVSTLTIQRTQQEDSAVYLCASSLGQGDQPQHFGDGTRLSIL.

The chain carries TRBV7-8 and TRBJ1-1; D is undetermined. CDR1 is SGHVS, CDR2 FQNEAQ, per germline. The CDR3 totals 13 residues. V lost 4 bases to trimming and J lost 5 bases, with 11 bases between them. The CDR3 DNA reads as TGTGCCAGCAGCTCTCAAACCCGGACTGAAGCTTTCTTT. Translated, it gives CASSSQTRTEAFF.

In its sample, this clone was seen a few times. The J gene is TRBJ1-5, the V gene TRBV4-3, with D hard to call. Germline CDR1 is LGHNA and CDR2 is YSLEER. Trimming took 4 bases from V and 6 from J, leaving 13 bases between them. CDR3 length equals 14 residues. CDR3 region: CASSPDTAGQPQHF. DNA for the CDR3: TGCGCCAGCAGCCCGGATACAGCGGGTCAGCCCCAGCATTTT.

The V gene is TRBV4-3, the J gene TRBJ2-1; 10 positions agree with TRBD2. CDR1 and CDR2 (germline): LGHNA, YSLEER. Trimming took 6 bases from V and 8 from J; bases not matched to a gene: 7. The CDR3 extends over 14 amino acids. The CDR3 spells CASRGLAVFDEQFF. CDR3 DNA sequence: TGCGCCAGCAGAGGACTAGCGGTGTTCGATGAGCAGTTCTTC.

The chain couples TRBV28 to TRBJ2-3, with TRBD1 as a possible D gene (5 bases). V lost 3 bases to trimming and J lost 4 bases, with 17 bases between them. Germline V lookup: CDR1 MDHEN, CDR2 SYDVKM. The CDR3 totals 16 residues. The CDR3 region has the DNA TGTGCCAGCAGTTTCGCAGGGCTAGGGTTGGCAGATACGCAGTATTTT. It yields the protein CASSFAGLGLADTQYF. The complete variable domain, with remaining parts taken from reference TRBV28 and TRBJ2-3, reads DVKVTQSSRYLVKRTGEKVFLECVQDMDHENMFWYRQDPGLGLRLIYFSYDVKMKEKGDIPEGYSVSREKKERFSLILESASTNQTSMYLCASSFAGLGLADTQYFGPGTRLTVL.

This chain links TRBV19 with TRBJ2-7, with D possibly matching TRBD2 (5 bases). CDR1 is LNHDA, CDR2 SQIVND, per germline (reference sequence). The CDR3 length is 14 residues. V was clipped by 5 bases and J by 2 bases, with 13 bases between them. Here the CDR3 reads CASSWVSDTYEQYF. Written as DNA, the CDR3 is TGTGCCAGTAGTTGGGTTAGCGACACCTACGAGCAGTACTTC.

The genes are TRBV5-5 and TRBJ2-7, with 11 bases matching TRBD1. The V segment lost 5 bases and the J segment 7 bases; nucleotides outside the gene matches: 2. Germline CDR1 SGHKS, CDR2 YYEKEE (reference sequence). The CDR3 loop spans 12 amino acids. This CDR3 is CASRGQGGEQYF. The CDR3 coding sequence is TGTGCCAGCAGGGGACAGGGGGGTGAGCAGTACTTC.

J is TRBJ2-7 and V is TRBV11-2; D unclear. Deletions cut 6 bases from V and 2 bases from J, with 11 bases between. CDR3 length: 13 residues. Looked up from germline, CDR1 is SGHAT and CDR2 is FQNNGV. In nucleotides, the CDR3 is TGTGCCAGCAGGAAAGGCGGAACCTACGAGCAGTACTTC. Translating it yields CASRKGGTYEQYF. The full variable domain, rest sourced from reference TRBV11-2 and TRBJ2-7, is EAGVAQSPRYKIIEKRQSVAFWCNPISGHATLYWYQQILGQGPKLLIQFQNNGVVDDSQLPKDRFSAERLKGVDSTLKIQPAKLEDSAVYLCASRKGGTYEQYFGPGTRLTVT.

The V call is TRBV11-1, the J call TRBJ2-1; perhaps TRBD2 as D (6 bases). Per germline, CDR1 SGHAT and CDR2 FQDESV (reference sequence). CDR3 length: 15 residues. The V gene lost 5 bases and the J gene lost 4 bases, with 15 bases spanning the gap. The chain's CDR3 is CASSPSGFEYNEQFF. CDR3 nucleotide sequence: TGTGCCAGCAGCCCGAGCGGGTTCGAGTACAATGAGCAGTTCTTC.

The rearrangement joins TRBV6-4 to TRBJ1-6; D uncertain. In germline, CDR1 is MRHNA, CDR2 SNTAGT. The V and J ends lost 11 bases and 0 bases respectively, with 11 bases between them. The CDR3 contains 14 residues. The CDR3 loop reads CASGEGSYNSPLHF. CDR3 DNA: TGTGCCTCCGGGGAGGGCTCCTATAATTCACCCCTCCACTTT.

The chain uses TRBV15 and TRBJ2-1; D possibly corresponds to TRBD2 (6 bases). The CDR3 sequence is 15 residues long. Trimming cost V 1 base and J 0 bases, with 7 bases left between them. Germline CDR1 reads LNHNV; CDR2 reads YYDKDF (reference sequence). CDR3 amino acids: CATSRVSGSYNEQFF. Written as DNA, the CDR3 is TGTGCCACCAGCAGAGTTAGCGGCTCCTACAATGAGCAGTTCTTC.

The CDR3 here is CASSLSIARAGGTSGANVLTF. Written as DNA, the CDR3 is TGCGCCAGCAGCTTATCGATAGCTCGGGCAGGGGGAACCTCTGGGGCCAACGTCCTGACTTTC. The rearrangement links TRBV4-3 to TRBJ2-6, with 7 bases fitting TRBD1. With 5 bases clipped from V and 0 bases from J, the junction kept 19 bases outside the gene matches. The CDR3 sequence is 21 residues long. Per the germline V gene, CDR1 is LGHNA and CDR2 is YSLEER.

The chain combines TRBV7-8 with TRBJ1-6; D ambiguous. This CDR3 is 13 amino acids long. Per the germline V gene, CDR1 is SGHVS and CDR2 is FQNEAQ. Between the trimmed V and J ends, which lost 6 bases and 8 bases, there was a span of 11 bases. The DNA for the CDR3 is TGTGCCAGCAGACCGGGTCGGTATTCACCCCTCCACTTT. This codes for CASRPGRYSPLHF.

This chain joins TRBV11-3 and TRBJ2-3, with D possibly matching TRBD1 (6 bases). V lost 5 bases, J lost 1 base, and 10 bases lay in between. CDR3 length: 14 residues. Germline values: CDR1 SGHNT, CDR2 YENEEA. This chain's CDR3 is CASSRNRGTDTQYF. The CDR3, as DNA: TGTGCCAGCAGCCGGAACAGGGGCACAGATACGCAGTATTTT. The full variable domain, rest sourced from reference TRBV11-3 and TRBJ2-3, is EAGVVQSPRYKIIEKKQPVAFWCNPISGHNTLYWYLQNLGQGPELLIRYENEEAVDDSQLPKDRFSAERLKGVDSTLKIQPAELGDSAVYLCASSRNRGTDTQYFGPGTRLTVL.

This clone was detected a few times. The V gene is TRBV3-1 (or the pseudogene TRBV3-2), the J gene TRBJ2-7; 9 nucleotides agree with TRBD1. The CDR3 spans 16 residues. The trim removed 1 base at V and 2 bases at J, leaving 6 bases unmatched. Germline values: CDR1 LGHDT, CDR2 YNNKEL (reference sequence). The DNA of the CDR3 is TGTGCCAGCAGCCAAGTGGCCGGACAGGGGCCCTACGAGCAGTACTTC. This translates into CASSQVAGQGPYEQYF.

The chain links TRBV7-2 to TRBJ1-4; no reliable D call. There are 17 residues in the CDR3. V gave up 5 bases and J gave up 0 bases, with 16 bases separating them. The germline CDR1 and CDR2 sequences are SGHTA and FQGNSA. CDR3 bases: TGTGCCAGCAGCGACCCGACAAATCCCACAACTAATGAAAAACTGTTTTTT. Translating gives CASSDPTNPTTNEKLFF.

This clone was observed at least ten times. V usage is TRBV10-1 and J usage is TRBJ2-3; tentative D call: TRBD2 (5 bases). Looked up from germline, CDR1 is WNHNN and CDR2 is SYGVQD (reference sequence). Trimming removed 1 base at V and 1 base at J, with 9 bases between. The CDR3 extends over 15 amino acids. Written as DNA, the CDR3 is TGCGCCAGCAGTGAGTTTAAGGAGGGCACAGATACGCAGTATTTT. Translated, it gives CASSEFKEGTDTQYF.

The chain employs TRBV4-2 and TRBJ2-3, with 10 nucleotides matching TRBD2. Germline V CDR1 and CDR2: LGHNA, YNFKEQ. The CDR3 is made up of 17 amino acids. V shed 3 bases and J 5 bases; nucleotides not matched to a gene: 11. CDR3 amino acids: CASSHSTSGASEDTQYF. CDR3 in DNA: TGTGCCAGCAGCCACTCCACTAGCGGGGCGTCGGAAGATACGCAGTATTTT.

The rearrangement joins TRBV9 to TRBJ2-1, with 7 bases that match TRBD2. This CDR3 contains 15 residues. J gave up 3 bases and V 0 bases, and 3 bases lay outside the gene matches. The germline gives CDR1 SGDLS, CDR2 YYNGEE. The CDR3 sequence is CASSVEAGNYNEQFF. CDR3 sequence (DNA): TGTGCCAGCAGCGTAGAAGCGGGAAACTACAATGAGCAGTTCTTC.

This clone was seen once. The J gene is TRBJ2-5, the V gene TRBV5-1; 7 bases line up with TRBD2. CDR1 and CDR2 from the germline V gene are SGHRS and YFSETQ. The CDR3 consists of 14 residues. Trimming cost V 3 bases and J 7 bases; bases outside gene matches: 9. CDR3 in DNA: TGCGCCAGCAGCTACGGGACTAACCGGGGGACCCAGTACTTC. Translated: CASSYGTNRGTQYF.